This TCR beta chain is from a study of T cells after yellow fever vaccination. A note on this clonotype: Its antigen is still unknown.

Study-level points and caveats: Once the booster was given, most primary-vaccination clones reappeared, at about 96% for CD4 and roughly 86% for CD8. Shared CD4/CD8 clonotypes were a small share, likely from convergent recombination.

The CDR3 loop spans 17 amino acids. V dropped 3 bases and J dropped 9; count of bases not matched to a gene: 12. In germline, CDR1 is SGHTA, CDR2 FQGTGA. A single record per CDR3 protein comes from TCRdb applying MiXCR to the 5' RACE reads. This table holds about 180,000 distinct CDR3 sequences, 6.2% found once. Sequences were derived from CD4+ T cells sorted from PBMCs, sampled on the day of the first yellow fever vaccination. V usage is TRBV7-3 and J usage is TRBJ2-1; 12 bases are a match to TRBD2. This TCR derives from a man aged 18 to 29 who received the YFV17D yellow fever vaccine. The CDR3 protein is CASSLTLRTSGVGEQFF. CDR3 DNA: TGTGCCAGCAGCTTGACCCTAAGGACTAGCGGGGTGGGTGAGCAGTTCTTC. Supplemented by reference TRBV7-3 and TRBJ2-1, the full variable domain reads GAGVSQTPSNKVTEKGKYVELRCDPISGHTALYWYRQSLGQGPEFLIYFQGTGAADDSGLPNDRFFAVRPEGSVSTLKIQRTERGDSAVYLCASSLTLRTSGVGEQFFGPGTRLTVL.